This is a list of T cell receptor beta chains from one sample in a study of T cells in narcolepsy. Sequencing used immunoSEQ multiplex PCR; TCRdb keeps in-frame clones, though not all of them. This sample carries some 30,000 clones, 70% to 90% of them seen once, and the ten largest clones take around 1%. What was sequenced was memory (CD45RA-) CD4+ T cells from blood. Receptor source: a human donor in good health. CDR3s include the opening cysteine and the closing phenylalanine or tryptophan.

cdr3_aa: CASSARDRGLDEQFF
v_call: TRBV2

cdr3_aa: CASSMTRDRGYEQYF
v_call: TRBV5-6

cdr3_aa: CSATQGWAFF
v_call: TRBV29-1

cdr3_aa: CASSLSTSSSYEQYF
v_call: TRBV7-9

cdr3_aa: CASSQTRLGEQYF
v_call: TRBV14

cdr3_aa: CASSLGGTQETQYF
v_call: TRBV9

cdr3_aa: CASSFGSLGSYEQYF
v_call: TRBV5-5

cdr3_aa: CASSVYAGADYGYTF
v_call: TRBV9

cdr3_aa: CASSFREARRPEQFF
v_call: TRBV7-9

cdr3_aa: CASSESTGPNYGYTF
v_call: TRBV6-1

cdr3_aa: CASSLEVGRPDQYF
v_call: TRBV5-4

cdr3_aa: CASSLARGFGRPKNTEAFF
v_call: TRBV7-8

cdr3_aa: CASSLVAGGRETQYF
v_call: TRBV28

cdr3_aa: CASSQGREFANTGELFF
v_call: TRBV4-3

cdr3_aa: CASSSQGGYGNEKLFF
v_call: TRBV11-2

cdr3_aa: CATVPGQGLGNQPQHF
v_call: TRBV10-3

cdr3_aa: CASGQRGNQPQHF
v_call: TRBV6-6

cdr3_aa: CASSLGTREADTQYF
v_call: TRBV7-8

cdr3_aa: CASSVVGLHTDTQYF
v_call: TRBV9

cdr3_aa: CASSPQRQGSEQYF
v_call: TRBV6-1

cdr3_aa: CASSYYAQGGVEAQYF
v_call: TRBV6-5

cdr3_aa: CATFQGAAVNTGELFF
v_call: TRBV19

cdr3_aa: CASSILGMNYGYTF
v_call: TRBV19

cdr3_aa: CASSGGSGSPYEQYF
v_call: TRBV5-6

cdr3_aa: CASNWAGAAQETQYF
v_call: TRBV10-2

cdr3_aa: CASSYSGGPYNEQFF
v_call: TRBV6-6

cdr3_aa: CASSQGSNQPQHF
v_call: TRBV6-5

cdr3_aa: CASSAYLTGGMTSNQPQHF
v_call: TRBV7-3

cdr3_aa: CAWSPSGRFQETQYF
v_call: TRBV30

cdr3_aa: CASKVARWYEQYF
v_call: TRBV2

cdr3_aa: CAELQDHEQYF
v_call: TRBV30

cdr3_aa: CASSLRVLGAGVRNEQFF
v_call: TRBV5-4

cdr3_aa: CASTPSGGLETQYF
v_call: TRBV28

cdr3_aa: CASSPLGTLPTDTQYF
v_call: TRBV18

cdr3_aa: CAWTPGGADTQYF
v_call: TRBV30

cdr3_aa: CAWRDADAGQYF
v_call: TRBV30

cdr3_aa: CASSESYPSGQGTYEQYF
v_call: TRBV25-1

cdr3_aa: CASSQVGGESGNTIYF
v_call: TRBV14

cdr3_aa: CASKQGASVGGANVLTF
v_call: TRBV2

cdr3_aa: CASSLGGFRSYNEQFF
v_call: TRBV7-3

cdr3_aa: CASRHSRGEQYF
v_call: TRBV6-6

cdr3_aa: CASSFGLAGPNEQFF
v_call: TRBV5-1

cdr3_aa: CASSLASGQTEAFF
v_call: TRBV13

cdr3_aa: CASNRSGTGSEKLFF
v_call: TRBV28